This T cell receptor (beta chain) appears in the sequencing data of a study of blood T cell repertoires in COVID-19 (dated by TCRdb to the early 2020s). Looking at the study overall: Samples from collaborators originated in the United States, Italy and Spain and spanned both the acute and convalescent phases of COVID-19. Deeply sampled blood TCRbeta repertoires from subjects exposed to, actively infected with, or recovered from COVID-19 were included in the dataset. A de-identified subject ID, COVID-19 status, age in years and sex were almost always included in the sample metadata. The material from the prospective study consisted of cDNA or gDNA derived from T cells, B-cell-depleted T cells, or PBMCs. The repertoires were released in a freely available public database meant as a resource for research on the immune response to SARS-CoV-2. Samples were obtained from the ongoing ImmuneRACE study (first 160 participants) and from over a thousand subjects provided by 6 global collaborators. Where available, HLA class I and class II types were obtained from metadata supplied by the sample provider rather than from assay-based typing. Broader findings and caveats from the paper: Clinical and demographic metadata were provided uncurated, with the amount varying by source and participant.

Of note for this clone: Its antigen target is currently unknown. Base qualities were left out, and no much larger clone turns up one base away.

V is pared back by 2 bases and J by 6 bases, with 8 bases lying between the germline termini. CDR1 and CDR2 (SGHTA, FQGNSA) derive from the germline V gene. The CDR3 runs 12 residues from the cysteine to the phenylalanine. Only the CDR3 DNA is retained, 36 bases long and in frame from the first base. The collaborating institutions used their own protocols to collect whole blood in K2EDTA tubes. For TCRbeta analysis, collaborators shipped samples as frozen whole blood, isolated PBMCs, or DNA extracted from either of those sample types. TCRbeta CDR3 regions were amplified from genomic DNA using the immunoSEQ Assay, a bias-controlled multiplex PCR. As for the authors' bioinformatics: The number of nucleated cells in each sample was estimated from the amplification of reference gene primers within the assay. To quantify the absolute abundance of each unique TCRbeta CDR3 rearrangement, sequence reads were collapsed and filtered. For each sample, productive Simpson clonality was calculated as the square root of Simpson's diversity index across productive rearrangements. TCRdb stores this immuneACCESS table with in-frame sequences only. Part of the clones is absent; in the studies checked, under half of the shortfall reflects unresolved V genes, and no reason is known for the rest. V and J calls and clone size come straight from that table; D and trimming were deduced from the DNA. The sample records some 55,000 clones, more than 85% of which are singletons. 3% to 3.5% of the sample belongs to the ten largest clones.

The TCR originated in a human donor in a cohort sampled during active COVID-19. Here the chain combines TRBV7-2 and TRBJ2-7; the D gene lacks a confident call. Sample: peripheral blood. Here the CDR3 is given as CASSLSLGEQYF. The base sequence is TGTGCCAGCAGCTTATCCCTCGGCGAGCAGTACTTC.